This T cell receptor beta chain was identified during a study of cytomegalovirus exposure and HLA in healthy donors. For the study at large: Tens of millions of unique TCR sequences came from HLA-typed donors in an early release. General study findings and limits: Most TCR sequences proved rare, with some public TCRs found in many donors. TCR beta chain V- and J-gene trimming was linked, in a later analysis, to a missense variant in DCLRE1C.

PCR used 60 Vbeta primers and 13 Jbeta primers. Assay: immunoSEQ multiplex PCR; the TCRdb copy retains only in-frame clones and omits some. The sample records fewer than 150,000 clones, about four fifths being singletons. Looked up from germline, CDR1 is SGHNT and CDR2 is YYREEE (reference sequence). V lost 3 bases, J lost 9 bases, and 20 bases stayed unmatched. The length of the CDR3 is 18 residues. While unrecorded immune exposures were likely, the donors were nominally healthy when sampled. Remarks on this clone: The target antigen is unknown.

This TCR was recovered from a woman aged 18-29 years in good health and CMV-seronegative. Sequenced material: PBMCs. The chain employs TRBV5-4 and TRBJ2-1, with 8 bases fitting TRBD2. CDR3 bases: TGTGCCAGCAGCTCTGGACTAGCATTGTCGAATAAAGGGGGTGAGCAGTTCTTC. It yields the protein CASSSGLALSNKGGEQFF.